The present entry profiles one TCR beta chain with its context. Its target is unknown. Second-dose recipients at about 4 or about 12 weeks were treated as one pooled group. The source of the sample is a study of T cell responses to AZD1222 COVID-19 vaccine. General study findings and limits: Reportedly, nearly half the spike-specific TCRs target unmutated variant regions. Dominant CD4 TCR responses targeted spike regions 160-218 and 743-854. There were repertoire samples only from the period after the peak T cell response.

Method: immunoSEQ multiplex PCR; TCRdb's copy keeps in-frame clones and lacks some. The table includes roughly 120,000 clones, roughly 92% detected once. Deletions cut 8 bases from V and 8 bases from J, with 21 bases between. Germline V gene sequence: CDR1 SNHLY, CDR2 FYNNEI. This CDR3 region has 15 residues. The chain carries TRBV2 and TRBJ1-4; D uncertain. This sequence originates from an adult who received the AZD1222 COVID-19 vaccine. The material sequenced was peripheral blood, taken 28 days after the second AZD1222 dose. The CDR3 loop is CASLPSGNIKEKLFF. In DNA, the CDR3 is TGTGCCAGCTTGCCTTCGGGGAATATTAAAGAAAAACTGTTTTTT.